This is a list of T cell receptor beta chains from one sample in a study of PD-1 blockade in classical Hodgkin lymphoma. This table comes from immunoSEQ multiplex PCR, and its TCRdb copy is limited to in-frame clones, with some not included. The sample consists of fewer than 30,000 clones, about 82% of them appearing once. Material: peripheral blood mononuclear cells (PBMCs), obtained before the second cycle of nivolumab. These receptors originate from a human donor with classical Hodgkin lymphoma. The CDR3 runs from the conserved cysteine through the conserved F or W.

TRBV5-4,CASSLGLAGGHTGELFF
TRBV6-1,CASTTGLGSPQHF
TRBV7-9,CASSDGTGTKETQYF
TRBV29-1,CSVGAYYEQYF
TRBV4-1,CASSQVVANTEAFF
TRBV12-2,CAIPYRGHGYTF
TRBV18,CASSPGQGETEAFF
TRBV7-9,CASSAGHASRPLHF
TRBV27,CASSLLGHNNSPLHF
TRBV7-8,CASSLRVANYEQYF
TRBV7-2,CASSPPDREVYTGELFF
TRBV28,CASIPRGTEAFF
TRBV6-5,CASSYSWGQPQHF
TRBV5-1,CASSAGTGWAYEQYF
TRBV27,CASSSGTGGRREQYF
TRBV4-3,CASSQVSSGGLAYGYTF
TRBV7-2,CASSFSSSTGGRQFF
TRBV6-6,CASSYGRGRVTGELFF
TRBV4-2,CASTSTTRQGLYNEQFF
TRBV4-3,CASSQDLRAPYGYTF
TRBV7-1,CASSPLTLGEQYF
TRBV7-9,CASSSQGSQETQYF
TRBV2,CASRELPGGGLNEKLFF
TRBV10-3,CAISELPGSGYF